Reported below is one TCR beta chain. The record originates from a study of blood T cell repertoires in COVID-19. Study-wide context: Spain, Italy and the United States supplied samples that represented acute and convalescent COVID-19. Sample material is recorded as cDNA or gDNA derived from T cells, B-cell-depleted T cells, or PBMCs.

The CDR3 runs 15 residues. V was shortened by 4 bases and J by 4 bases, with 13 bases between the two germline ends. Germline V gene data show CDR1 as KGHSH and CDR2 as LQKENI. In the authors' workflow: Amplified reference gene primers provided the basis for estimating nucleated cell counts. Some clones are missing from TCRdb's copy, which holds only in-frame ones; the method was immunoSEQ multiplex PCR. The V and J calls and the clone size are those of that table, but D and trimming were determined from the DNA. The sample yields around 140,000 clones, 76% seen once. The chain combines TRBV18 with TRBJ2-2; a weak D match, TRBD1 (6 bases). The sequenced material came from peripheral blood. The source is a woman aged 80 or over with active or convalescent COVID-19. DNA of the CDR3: TGTGCCAGCTCACGGACAGTAACTCCCACCGGGGAGCTGTTTTTT. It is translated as CASSRTVTPTGELFF.